This TCR beta chain was retrieved from a study of OX40 agonist ivuxolimab in advanced cancers. Measured with immunoSEQ multiplex PCR; TCRdb has only the in-frame clones, and not every one. This table has 20,000 to 25,000 clones, about nine tenths appearing once. Germline values: CDR1 MNHEY, CDR2 SVGAGI. V shed 5 bases and J shed 7 bases, with 14 bases lying between them. This CDR3 comprises 13 residues. Source: CD4+ or CD8+ T cells sorted from blood, taken in a trial of the OX40 agonist ivuxolimab. The rearrangement uses TRBV6-5 and TRBJ1-1; D might be TRBD1 (5 bases). The TCR comes from an adult with an advanced solid tumor such as melanoma, head and neck, liver or kidney cancer. CDR3 loop: CASSPQGGGEAFF. CDR3 bases: TGTGCCAGCAGTCCCCAGGGAGGTGGTGAAGCTTTCTTT.